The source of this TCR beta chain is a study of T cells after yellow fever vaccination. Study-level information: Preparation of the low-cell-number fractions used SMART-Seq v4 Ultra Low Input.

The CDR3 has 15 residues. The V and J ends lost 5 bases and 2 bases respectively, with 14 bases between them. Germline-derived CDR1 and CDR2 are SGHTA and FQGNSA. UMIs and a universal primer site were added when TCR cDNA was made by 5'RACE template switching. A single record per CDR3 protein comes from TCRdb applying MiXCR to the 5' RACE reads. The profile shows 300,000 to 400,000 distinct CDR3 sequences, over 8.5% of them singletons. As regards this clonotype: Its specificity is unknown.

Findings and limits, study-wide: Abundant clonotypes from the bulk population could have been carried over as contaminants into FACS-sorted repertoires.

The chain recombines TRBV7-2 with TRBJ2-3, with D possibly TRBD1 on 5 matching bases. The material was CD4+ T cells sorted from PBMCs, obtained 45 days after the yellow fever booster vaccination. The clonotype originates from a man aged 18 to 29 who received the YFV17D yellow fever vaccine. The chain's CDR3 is CASSPGHAITDTQYF. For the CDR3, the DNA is TGTGCCAGCAGCCCAGGACACGCTATCACAGATACGCAGTATTTT. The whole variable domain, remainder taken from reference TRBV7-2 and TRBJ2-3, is GAGVSQSPSNKVTEKGKDVELRCDPISGHTALYWYRQSLGQGLEFLIYFQGNSAPDKSGLPSDRFSAERTGGSVSTLTIQRTQQEDSAVYLCASSPGHAITDTQYFGPGTRLTVL.